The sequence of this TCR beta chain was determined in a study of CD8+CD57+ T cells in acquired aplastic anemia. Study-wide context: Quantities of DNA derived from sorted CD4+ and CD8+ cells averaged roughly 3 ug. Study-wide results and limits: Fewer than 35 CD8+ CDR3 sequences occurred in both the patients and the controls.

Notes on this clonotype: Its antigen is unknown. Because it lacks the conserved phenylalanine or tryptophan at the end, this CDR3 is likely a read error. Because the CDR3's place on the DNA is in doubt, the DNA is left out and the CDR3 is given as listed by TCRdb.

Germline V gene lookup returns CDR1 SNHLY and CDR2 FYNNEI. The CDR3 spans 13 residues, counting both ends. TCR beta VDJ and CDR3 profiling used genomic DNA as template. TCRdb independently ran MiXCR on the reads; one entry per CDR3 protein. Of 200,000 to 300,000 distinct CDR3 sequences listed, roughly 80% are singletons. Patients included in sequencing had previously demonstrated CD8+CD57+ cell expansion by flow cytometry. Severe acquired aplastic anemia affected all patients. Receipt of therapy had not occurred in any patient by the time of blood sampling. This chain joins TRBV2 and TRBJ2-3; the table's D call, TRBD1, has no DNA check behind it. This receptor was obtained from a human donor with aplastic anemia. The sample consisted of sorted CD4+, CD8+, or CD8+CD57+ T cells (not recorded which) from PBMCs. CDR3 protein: CASSEAYRNTPQL.